This TCR beta chain was documented in a study of Graves' ophthalmopathy and Graves' hyperthyroidism. Amplifying from RNA transcripts, the study obtained TCR beta CDR3 regions. The authors performed first-round RT-PCR with HTBI primers and then a second-round multiplex PCR. TCRdb re-derived calls from the multiplex PCR reads in MiXCR, one entry per CDR3 protein. The sample includes 170,000 or so distinct CDR3 sequences, around two fifths seen only once; the top ten take under 7%. A word on this clonotype: Its antigen is unknown.

Findings and caveats of the study: Appearing in blood as well were most expanded thyroid clonotypes above 0.001 frequency. Using 13 signatures, a model distinguished ophthalmopathy from stable hyperthyroidism, reaching about 90% sensitivity and about 81% specificity.

Per the germline V gene, CDR1 is SNHLY and CDR2 is FYNNEI. Trimming pared 6 bases from V and 2 bases from J, leaving 20 bases between. This CDR3 has 17 residues. The sequenced sample consisted of peripheral blood. The receptor comes from a middle-aged woman with Graves' ophthalmopathy. The chain employs TRBV2 and TRBJ1-3; D remains ambiguous. CDR3 loop: CASRAIGSPRPGNTIYF. The CDR3 DNA reads TGTGCCAGCAGAGCCATAGGGTCACCCCGTCCTGGAAACACCATATATTTT.